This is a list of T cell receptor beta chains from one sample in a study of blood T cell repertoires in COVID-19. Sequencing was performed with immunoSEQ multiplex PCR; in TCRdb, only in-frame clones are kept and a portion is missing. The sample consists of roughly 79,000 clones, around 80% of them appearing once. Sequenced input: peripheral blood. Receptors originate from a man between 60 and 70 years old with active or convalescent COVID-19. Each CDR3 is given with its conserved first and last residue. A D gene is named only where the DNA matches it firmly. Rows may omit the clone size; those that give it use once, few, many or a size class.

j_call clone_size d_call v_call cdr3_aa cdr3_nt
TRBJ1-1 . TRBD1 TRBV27 CASSLGTGGAEAFF TGTGCCAGCAGTTTAGGGACAGGGGGGGCTGAAGCTTTCTTT
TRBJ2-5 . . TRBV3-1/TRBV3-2 CASSQDQPGRGQETQYF TGTGCCAGCAGCCAAGATCAACCGGGTCGTGGGCAAGAGACCCAGTACTTC
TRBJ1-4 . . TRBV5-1 CASSGAGLNEKLFF TGCGCCAGCAGCGGCGCGGGGTTGAATGAAAAACTGTTTTTT
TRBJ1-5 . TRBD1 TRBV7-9 CASSLDGQGSNQPQHF TGTGCCAGCAGCTTAGATGGACAGGGGAGCAATCAGCCCCAGCATTTT
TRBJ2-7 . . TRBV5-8 CASSLVGLGSYEQYF TGTGCCAGCAGCTTGGTAGGACTGGGGTCCTACGAGCAGTACTTC
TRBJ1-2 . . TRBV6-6 CASSYSKHRDYGYTF TGTGCCAGCAGTTACTCGAAGCACAGAGACTATGGCTACACCTTC
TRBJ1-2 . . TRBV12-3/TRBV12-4 CASSLEGSHGYTF TGTGCCAGCAGTTTGGAGGGAAGCCATGGCTACACCTTC
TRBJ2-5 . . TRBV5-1 CASTYSNLGPVETQYF TGCGCCAGCACCTATTCCAACTTGGGGCCCGTAGAGACCCAGTACTTC
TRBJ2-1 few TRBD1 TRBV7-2 CASSLGQISYNEQFF TGTGCCAGCAGCTTGGGACAGATCTCCTACAATGAGCAGTTCTTC
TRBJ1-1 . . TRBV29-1 CSYVDPAEAFF TGCAGCTACGTTGATCCAGCTGAAGCTTTCTTT
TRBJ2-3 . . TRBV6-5 CASSPSARVTDTQYF TGTGCCAGCAGCCCCAGCGCCAGGGTCACAGATACGCAGTATTTT
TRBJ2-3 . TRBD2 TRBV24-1 CATSDPGLAGGPDTQYF TGTGCCACCAGTGATCCTGGACTAGCGGGGGGCCCAGATACGCAGTATTTT
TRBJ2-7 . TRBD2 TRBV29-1 CSVGEGAGGEQYF TGCAGCGTTGGGGAGGGAGCGGGGGGTGAGCAGTACTTC
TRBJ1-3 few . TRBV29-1 CSVEPPGISGNTIYF TGCAGCGTTGAACCTCCCGGTATCTCTGGAAACACCATATATTTT
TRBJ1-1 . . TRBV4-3 CASSQSGRGSEAFF TGCGCCAGCAGCCAATCTGGGAGAGGGAGTGAAGCTTTCTTT
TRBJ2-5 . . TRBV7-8 CASSLGRGTETQYF TGTGCCAGCAGCTTAGGCAGGGGAACGGAGACCCAGTACTTC
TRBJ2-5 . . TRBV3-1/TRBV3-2 CASSQGPPGSSDLGKETQYF TGTGCCAGCAGCCAAGGCCCACCAGGGTCTAGCGATCTTGGAAAAGAGACCCAGTACTTC
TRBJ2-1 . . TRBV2 CASSRDYNEQFF TGTGCCAGCAGCAGGGACTACAATGAGCAGTTCTTC
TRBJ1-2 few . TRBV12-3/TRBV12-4 CASREVAGYTF TGTGCCAGCCGAGAAGTAGCTGGCTACACCTTC
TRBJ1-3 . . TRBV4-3 CASSQDQGSGNTIYF TGCGCCAGCAGCCAAGATCAGGGCTCTGGAAACACCATATATTTT
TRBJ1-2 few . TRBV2 CASSEALTANYGYTF TGTGCCAGCAGTGAAGCGCTTACAGCCAACTATGGCTACACCTTC
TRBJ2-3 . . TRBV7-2 CASSTRLEGSTDTQYF TGTGCCAGCAGCACCCGACTAGAAGGGAGCACAGATACGCAGTATTTT
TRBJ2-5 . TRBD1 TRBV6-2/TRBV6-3 CASSYREAGTGEETQYF TGTGCCAGCAGTTACCGTGAGGCTGGGACAGGGGAAGAGACCCAGTACTTC
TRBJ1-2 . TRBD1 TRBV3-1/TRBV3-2 CASSHQSTGVGGYTF TGTGCCAGCAGCCACCAATCAACAGGGGTAGGAGGCTACACCTTC
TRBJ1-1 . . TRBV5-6 CASSRRPRDTEAFF TGTGCCAGCAGTCGGAGGCCCCGGGACACTGAAGCTTTCTTT
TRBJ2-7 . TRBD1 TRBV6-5 CASRTGGAYEQYF TGTGCCAGTAGGACAGGGGGAGCATACGAGCAGTACTTC
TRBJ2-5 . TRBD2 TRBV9 CASSVGGLTQETQYF TGTGCCAGCAGCGTAGGGGGACTAACTCAAGAGACCCAGTACTTC
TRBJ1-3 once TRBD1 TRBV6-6 CASGTAGNTIYF TGTGCCAGCGGGACAGCTGGAAACACCATATATTTT
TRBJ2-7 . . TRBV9 CASSLGGSHYEQYF TGTGCCAGCAGCCTCGGGGGTTCTCATTACGAGCAGTACTTC
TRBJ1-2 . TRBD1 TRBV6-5 CASRDRVGYGYTF TGTGCCAGCAGGGACAGGGTTGGCTATGGCTACACCTTC
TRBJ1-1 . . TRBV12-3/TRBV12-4 CASSLFPTEAFF TGTGCCAGCAGTTTATTCCCTACTGAAGCTTTCTTT
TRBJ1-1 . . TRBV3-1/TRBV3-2 CASSQDPTGRNTEAFF TGTGCCAGCAGCCAAGATCCGACAGGTAGGAACACTGAAGCTTTCTTT
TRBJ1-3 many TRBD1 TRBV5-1 CASSPGQGGSDTIYF TGCGCCAGCAGCCCTGGACAGGGGGGTTCGGACACCATATATTTT
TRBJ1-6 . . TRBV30 CAWSGQFNSPLHF TGTGCCTGGAGTGGGCAGTTTAATTCACCCCTCCACTTT
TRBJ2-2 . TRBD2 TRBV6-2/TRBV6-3 CASSFPTSGGSLNTGELFF TGTGCCAGCAGTTTCCCTACTAGCGGGGGATCCCTCAACACCGGGGAGCTGTTTTTT
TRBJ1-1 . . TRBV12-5 CASGFHRVAFF TGTGCTAGTGGTTTTCACAGGGTGGCTTTCTTT
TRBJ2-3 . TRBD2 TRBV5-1 CASSLVSGGADTQYF TGCGCCAGCAGCTTGGTTAGCGGGGGGGCAGATACGCAGTATTTT
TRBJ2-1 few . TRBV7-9 CASSLADRNNEQFF TGTGCCAGCAGCTTAGCCGACAGGAACAATGAGCAGTTCTTC
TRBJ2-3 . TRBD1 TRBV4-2 CASSLGRRQGGTDTQYF TGTGCCAGCAGCCTGGGTCGAAGACAGGGGGGCACAGATACGCAGTATTTT
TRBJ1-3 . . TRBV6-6 CASTGEGRNTIYF TGTGCCAGCACGGGAGAGGGTCGGAACACCATATATTTT
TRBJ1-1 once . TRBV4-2 CASSQVFGGITEAFF TGTGCCAGCAGCCAAGTTTTTGGCGGGATAACTGAAGCTTTCTTT
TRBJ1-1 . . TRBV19 CASRPQGAGAEAFF TGTGCCAGCCGCCCTCAGGGTGCAGGGGCTGAAGCTTTCTTT
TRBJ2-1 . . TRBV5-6 CASSLAPQNHEQFF TGTGCCAGCAGCTTGGCCCCCCAGAACCATGAGCAGTTCTTC
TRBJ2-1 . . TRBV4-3 CASSHGAPGTNQFF TGCGCCAGCAGCCATGGAGCCCCCGGGACAAACCAGTTCTTC
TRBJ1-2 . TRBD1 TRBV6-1 CASSDRWDRGGYGYTF TGTGCCAGCAGTGACCGGTGGGACAGGGGAGGCTATGGCTACACCTTC
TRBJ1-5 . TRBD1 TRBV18 CASSSTGGDQPQHF TGTGCCAGCTCTTCAACAGGGGGCGACCAGCCCCAGCATTTT
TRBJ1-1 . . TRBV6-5 CASSYSGRNTEAFF TGTGCCAGCAGTTACTCGGGCAGAAACACTGAAGCTTTCTTT
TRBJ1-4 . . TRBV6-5 CASRQANEKLFF TGTGCCAGCAGACAGGCTAATGAAAAACTGTTTTTT
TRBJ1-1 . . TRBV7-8 CASTLTGNTEAFF TGTGCCAGCACACTGACAGGGAACACTGAAGCTTTCTTT
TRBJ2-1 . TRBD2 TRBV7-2 CASSSPRLAGGQFF TGTGCCAGCAGCTCCCCCCGACTAGCGGGGGGGCAGTTCTTC
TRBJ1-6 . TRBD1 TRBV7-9 CASSLPRVGGSPLHF TGTGCCAGCAGCCTCCCGCGAGTAGGGGGCTCACCCCTCCACTTT
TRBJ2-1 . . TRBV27 CASGNRGEQFF TGTGCCAGCGGAAACCGGGGTGAGCAGTTCTTC
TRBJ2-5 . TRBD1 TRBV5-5 CASSFGQGAIGTQYF TGTGCCAGCAGCTTTGGCCAGGGGGCGATCGGGACCCAGTACTTC